These T cell receptor beta chains were read from a single sample in a study of OX40 agonist ivuxolimab in advanced cancers. Method: immunoSEQ multiplex PCR; TCRdb's copy keeps in-frame clones and lacks some. Of approximately 90,000 clones in the sample, around 85% were seen once. Sequenced material: CD4+ or CD8+ T cells sorted from blood, taken in a trial of the OX40 agonist ivuxolimab. The receptors were gathered from an adult with an advanced solid tumor such as melanoma, head and neck, liver or kidney cancer. CDR3s include the opening cysteine and the closing phenylalanine or tryptophan. The order of the fields is CDR3 DNA, CDR3 protein, V gene, J gene, D gene, clone size. D genes are given only for firm matches. Where a row states a size, it is once, few, many or the class of an expanded clone; other rows omit it.

cdr3_nt: TGTGCCAGCAGTGAGAGGGGTGGCAATCAGCCCCAGCATTTT; cdr3_aa: CASSERGGNQPQHF; v_call: TRBV6-4; j_call: TRBJ1-5; d_call: -; clone_size: -
cdr3_nt: TGCAGCGTTGGGGATCCCTCCTACAATGAGCAGTTCTTC; cdr3_aa: CSVGDPSYNEQFF; v_call: TRBV29-1; j_call: TRBJ2-1; d_call: -; clone_size: -
cdr3_nt: TGTGCCAGCAGTGACTCGACTCAGGTCCAAGAGACCCAGTACTTC; cdr3_aa: CASSDSTQVQETQYF; v_call: TRBV6-4; j_call: TRBJ2-5; d_call: -; clone_size: -
cdr3_nt: TGTGCCAGCAGCGCGCCGGGACAGATGATCCATGAGCAGTTCTTC; cdr3_aa: CASSAPGQMIHEQFF; v_call: TRBV9; j_call: TRBJ2-1; d_call: TRBD1; clone_size: -
cdr3_nt: TGTGCCGCCGGAACTCGGGGACCCTACTCTGGGGCCAACGTCCTGACTTTC; cdr3_aa: CAAGTRGPYSGANVLTF; v_call: TRBV10-3; j_call: TRBJ2-6; d_call: -; clone_size: -
cdr3_nt: TGTGCCAGCAGCTTATCTGTGGGGCGCTCGGATGAGCAGTTCTTC; cdr3_aa: CASSLSVGRSDEQFF; v_call: TRBV7-2; j_call: TRBJ2-1; d_call: -; clone_size: -
cdr3_nt: TGTGCCAGCGCCGTCGGCACTGAAGCTTTCTTT; cdr3_aa: CASAVGTEAFF; v_call: TRBV6-5; j_call: TRBJ1-1; d_call: -; clone_size: -
cdr3_nt: TGTGCCAGCAGCCCCTGGGGACAGCTGAACACCGGGGAGCTGTTTTTT; cdr3_aa: CASSPWGQLNTGELFF; v_call: TRBV11-2; j_call: TRBJ2-2; d_call: TRBD1; clone_size: -
cdr3_nt: TGTGCCAGCAGCGCTGGCTACGAGCAGTACTTC; cdr3_aa: CASSAGYEQYF; v_call: TRBV5-8; j_call: TRBJ2-7; d_call: -; clone_size: -
cdr3_nt: TGTGCCAGCAGTTTAGGGACTAGCGGGACCTACGAGCAGTACTTC; cdr3_aa: CASSLGTSGTYEQYF; v_call: TRBV27; j_call: TRBJ2-7; d_call: TRBD2; clone_size: once
cdr3_nt: TGTGCCAGCAGCCAAGTAAACAGCTTGGGTTCACCCCTCCACTTT; cdr3_aa: CASSQVNSLGSPLHF; v_call: TRBV14; j_call: TRBJ1-6; d_call: -; clone_size: -
cdr3_nt: TGTGCCAGCAGCCGTAGCGAGTCAGAGCAGTACTTC; cdr3_aa: CASSRSESEQYF; v_call: TRBV7-2; j_call: TRBJ2-7; d_call: -; clone_size: -
cdr3_nt: TGTGCCAGCAGTGAAAGATGGGGAAGGGGCTACGAGCAGTACTTC; cdr3_aa: CASSERWGRGYEQYF; v_call: TRBV2; j_call: TRBJ2-7; d_call: -; clone_size: -
cdr3_nt: TGTGCCTGGGTGTTTCGCGGACGAGGGAGCACCATATATTTT; cdr3_aa: CAWVFRGRGSTIYF; v_call: TRBV30; j_call: TRBJ1-3; d_call: -; clone_size: few
cdr3_nt: TGTGCCAGCCTACCGGGACAGGGGTTCCACGAGCAGTACTTC; cdr3_aa: CASLPGQGFHEQYF; v_call: TRBV6-4; j_call: TRBJ2-7; d_call: TRBD1; clone_size: -
cdr3_nt: TGTGCCAGTGTGGACGTATCTAGCACAGATACGCAGTATTTT; cdr3_aa: CASVDVSSTDTQYF; v_call: TRBV19; j_call: TRBJ2-3; d_call: -; clone_size: few
cdr3_nt: TGCGCCAGCAGCCAAGATCAATACCCCGATACGCAGTATTTT; cdr3_aa: CASSQDQYPDTQYF; v_call: TRBV4-1; j_call: TRBJ2-3; d_call: -; clone_size: few
cdr3_nt: TGTGCCACCAGCAGGCTGGACACGATCTATGGCTACACCTTC; cdr3_aa: CATSRLDTIYGYTF; v_call: TRBV15; j_call: TRBJ1-2; d_call: -; clone_size: -
cdr3_nt: TGTGCCAGCAGAACCCCACGGGACGGACTCTCCTACGAGCAGTACTTC; cdr3_aa: CASRTPRDGLSYEQYF; v_call: TRBV2; j_call: TRBJ2-7; d_call: -; clone_size: -
cdr3_nt: TGTGCCAGCAGTGCGGGACAGGAAGGTCAGCCCCAGCATTTT; cdr3_aa: CASSAGQEGQPQHF; v_call: TRBV6-5; j_call: TRBJ1-5; d_call: TRBD1; clone_size: -
cdr3_nt: TGTGCCAGCAGTGGGACGGGGCGCCGGGATCAGCCCCAGCATTTT; cdr3_aa: CASSGTGRRDQPQHF; v_call: TRBV6-6; j_call: TRBJ1-5; d_call: -; clone_size: -
cdr3_nt: TGTGCCAGCAGTTTGGACTTTAACGCTAACTATGGCTACACCTTC; cdr3_aa: CASSLDFNANYGYTF; v_call: TRBV6-5; j_call: TRBJ1-2; d_call: -; clone_size: -
cdr3_nt: TGTGCCATCAGTGAGGAAGCTAGCGGGAGGAGATACGAGCAGTACTTC; cdr3_aa: CAISEEASGRRYEQYF; v_call: TRBV10-3; j_call: TRBJ2-7; d_call: TRBD2; clone_size: -
cdr3_nt: TGTGCCAGCAATCTGATGGGACAGGAGAACACTGAAGCTTTCTTT; cdr3_aa: CASNLMGQENTEAFF; v_call: TRBV28; j_call: TRBJ1-1; d_call: TRBD1; clone_size: few
cdr3_nt: TGTGCCAGCTCCATAGCGGATCCCTACGAGCAGTACTTC; cdr3_aa: CASSIADPYEQYF; v_call: TRBV6-6; j_call: TRBJ2-7; d_call: -; clone_size: few
cdr3_nt: TGTGCCAGCTCAATGGGAACAGGGGCGGACACCGGGGAGCTGTTTTTT; cdr3_aa: CASSMGTGADTGELFF; v_call: TRBV18; j_call: TRBJ2-2; d_call: TRBD1; clone_size: -
cdr3_nt: TGTGCCACCGGGAAGACTAGCCCTCAAGAGACCCAGTACTTC; cdr3_aa: CATGKTSPQETQYF; v_call: TRBV27; j_call: TRBJ2-5; d_call: TRBD2; clone_size: -
cdr3_nt: TGTGCCTGGGCTCTGGGGCACACCGGGGAGCTGTTTTTT; cdr3_aa: CAWALGHTGELFF; v_call: TRBV30; j_call: TRBJ2-2; d_call: -; clone_size: -
cdr3_nt: TGTGCCAGCAGCCCTCAGGGATACGTGTACGAGCAGTACTTC; cdr3_aa: CASSPQGYVYEQYF; v_call: TRBV6-5; j_call: TRBJ2-7; d_call: -; clone_size: -
cdr3_nt: TGTGCCAGCAGCTCACAGCGGGTCTCACATACGCAGTATTTT; cdr3_aa: CASSSQRVSHTQYF; v_call: TRBV11-3; j_call: TRBJ2-3; d_call: -; clone_size: once
cdr3_nt: TGTGCCAGCAGTGAATTTTTATATGGCCCTGGGGCCAACGTCCTGACTTTC; cdr3_aa: CASSEFLYGPGANVLTF; v_call: TRBV6-1; j_call: TRBJ2-6; d_call: -; clone_size: -
cdr3_nt: TGTGCCAGCAGCGGGACTAGCGGACAAGAGACCCAGTACTTC; cdr3_aa: CASSGTSGQETQYF; v_call: TRBV7-8; j_call: TRBJ2-5; d_call: TRBD2; clone_size: -
cdr3_nt: TGTGCCACCTCTGACTGGACAGGGGGCAATGAAGCTTTCTTT; cdr3_aa: CATSDWTGGNEAFF; v_call: TRBV6-5; j_call: TRBJ1-1; d_call: TRBD1; clone_size: once
cdr3_nt: TGTGCCAGCAGCCTGGACACCACAGATACGCAGTATTTT; cdr3_aa: CASSLDTTDTQYF; v_call: TRBV11-3; j_call: TRBJ2-3; d_call: -; clone_size: -
cdr3_nt: TGTGCCTCCCATGACAGATGGGCCACCGGGGAGCTGTTTTTT; cdr3_aa: CASHDRWATGELFF; v_call: TRBV28; j_call: TRBJ2-2; d_call: -; clone_size: -
cdr3_nt: TGTGCCAGCAGCTTTAGTCGCCTGTCGAATGAGCAGTTCTTC; cdr3_aa: CASSFSRLSNEQFF; v_call: TRBV11-2; j_call: TRBJ2-1; d_call: -; clone_size: -
cdr3_nt: TGTGCCAGCAGCCAAACCTTAGCGGGAGAAGAGACCCAGTACTTC; cdr3_aa: CASSQTLAGEETQYF; v_call: TRBV4-2; j_call: TRBJ2-5; d_call: TRBD2; clone_size: -
cdr3_nt: TGCGCCAGCAGTGAAGAGACAGGTGATGCCTACGAGCAGTACTTC; cdr3_aa: CASSEETGDAYEQYF; v_call: TRBV10-1; j_call: TRBJ2-7; d_call: -; clone_size: -
cdr3_nt: TGTGCCAGCAGCTTAGATGTGGGAGAGACCCAGTACTTC; cdr3_aa: CASSLDVGETQYF; v_call: TRBV11-3; j_call: TRBJ2-5; d_call: -; clone_size: -
cdr3_nt: TGTGCCAGCAGCCCCATGGGGAATGAGCAGTTCTTC; cdr3_aa: CASSPMGNEQFF; v_call: TRBV4-2; j_call: TRBJ2-1; d_call: -; clone_size: -
cdr3_nt: TGTGCCAGCAGCCTGGACGGTATTAGCGGAGACCTAAGGACAGATACGCAGTATTTT; cdr3_aa: CASSLDGISGDLRTDTQYF; v_call: TRBV5-6; j_call: TRBJ2-3; d_call: -; clone_size: -